The sequence of this T cell receptor beta chain was determined in a study of beta chain features in type 1 diabetes. Study-wide results and caveats: Moderately but significantly shorter TCRB CDR3s were found in Type 1 diabetes patients in all four CD4+ subsets. cDNA-based reads could over-represent cells with high TCR expression. Insertions at VDJ junctions were less frequent in type 1 diabetes patients. These patients also deleted more nucleotides at the same junctions.

This clone was observed a handful of times. What it binds is not known. CDR3 length: 14 amino acids. Germline V gene data show CDR1 as SGDLS and CDR2 as YYNGEE. V lost 2 bases and J lost 8; bases outside the gene matches: 7. Every isolated RNA sample was fully reverse transcribed, so sequencing captured expressed TCRB transcripts. Measured with immunoSEQ multiplex PCR; TCRdb has only the in-frame clones, and not every one. The data contain roughly 450,000 clones, approximately 10% of them seen just once; the ten biggest clones take up 0.046%. Sorted CD4+ subsets: naive, central memory, regulatory, stem cell-like memory (CD45RO/CCR7/CD25/CD127/CD95/CD27 panel).

The V and J genes are TRBV9 and TRBJ2-4; 7 bases line up with TRBD1. This TCR was recovered from a woman aged 18-29 years in good health. The sequencing input was naive CD4+ T cells from blood. The CDR3 DNA is TGTGCCAGCAGCGTCGGCAGGGGGTCCGACATTCAGTACTTC. It yields the protein CASSVGRGSDIQYF.